This entry features one TCR beta chain sequence. This sample is drawn from a study of blood T cell repertoires in COVID-19. For the study at large: Sites in the United States, Italy and Spain provided acute and convalescent COVID-19 samples.

The repertoire was sequenced with immunoSEQ multiplex PCR; TCRdb's copy has only in-frame clones and lacks some. The sample gives some 150,000 clones, 80% to 90% of which show up once; about 15% is in the top ten. Germline CDR1 reads SNHLY; CDR2 reads FYNNEI. The J segment lost 0 bases and the V segment lost 6 bases, leaving 8 bases of the junction unmatched. The CDR3 runs 16 residues. Sequencing was performed on peripheral blood. The TCR sequence derives from a woman aged 40 to 55 with acute or convalescent COVID-19. The chain employs TRBV2 and TRBJ1-5; 7 bases fit TRBD1. The CDR3 coding sequence is TGTGCCAGCAGCCGGGACAGCATAGTTAGCAATCAGCCCCAGCATTTT. Translating it yields CASSRDSIVSNQPQHF.